This T cell receptor (beta chain) derives from a study of T cell changes during pregnancy in multiple sclerosis. Repertoires were generated with immunoSEQ multiplex PCR, while TCRdb's copy carries only in-frame clones and drops some. The sample records 45,000 to 70,000 clones, 80% to 95% being singletons. This receptor was obtained from a female donor in good health, enrolled as a control in a pregnancy study. The sequencing here drew on CD4+ T cells from peripheral blood mononuclear cells, taken after pregnancy.

The CDR3 reads CASGLGQPGNTIYF. The CDR3 nucleotides read TGTGCTAGTGGTTTGGGACAGCCTGGAAACACCATATATTTT. The gene calls are TRBV12-5 and TRBJ1-3; D is perhaps TRBD1 (5 bases). The CDR3 extends over 14 amino acids. Trimming took off 1 base at V and 2 bases at J, with 6 bases between the two ends. Per the germline V gene, CDR1 is LGHNT and CDR2 is FRNRAP.